This TCR beta chain emerged from a study of T cell responses to AZD1222 COVID-19 vaccine. Findings and caveats of the study: Reports indicate that nearly half of spike-specific TCRs are directed at unmutated variant regions.

After removal of 3 bases from V and 4 bases from J, the junction contained 9 bases not matched to a gene. Germline CDR1 is MDHEN and CDR2 is SYDVKM. The CDR3 runs to 15 residues. Profiled with immunoSEQ multiplex PCR; TCRdb holds only in-frame clones, not every one. The profile covers under 200,000 clones, with roughly 93% appearing a single time and about 3.9% taken by the ten largest. This clone showed up just a few times. What it binds is not known. The clonotype originates from an adult in good health. Sample: peripheral blood, taken on day 0 of AZD1222 vaccination. J is TRBJ2-7 and V is TRBV28; 7 bases align to TRBD2. CDR3: CASSLWEGLLYEQYF. In DNA, the CDR3 is TGTGCCAGCAGTTTGTGGGAGGGTTTGTTGTACGAGCAGTACTTC.